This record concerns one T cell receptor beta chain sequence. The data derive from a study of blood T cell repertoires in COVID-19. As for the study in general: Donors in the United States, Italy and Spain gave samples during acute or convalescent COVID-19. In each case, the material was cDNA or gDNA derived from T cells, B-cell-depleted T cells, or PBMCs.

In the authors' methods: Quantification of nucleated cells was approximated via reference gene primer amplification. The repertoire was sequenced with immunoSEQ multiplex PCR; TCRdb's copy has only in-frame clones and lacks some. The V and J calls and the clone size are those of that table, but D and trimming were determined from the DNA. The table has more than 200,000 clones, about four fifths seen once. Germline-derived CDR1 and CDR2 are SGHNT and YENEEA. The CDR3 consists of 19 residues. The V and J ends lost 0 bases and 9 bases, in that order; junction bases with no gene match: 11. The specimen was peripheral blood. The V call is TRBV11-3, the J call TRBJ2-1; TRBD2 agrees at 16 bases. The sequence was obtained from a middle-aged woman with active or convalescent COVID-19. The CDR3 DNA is TGTGCCAGCAGCTTAGACCCAACCCCGGGACTAGCGGGAGGGGCTGAGCAGTTCTTC. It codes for CASSLDPTPGLAGGAEQFF.